Detailed here is one T cell receptor beta chain. Its antigen is not identified. The sample is drawn from a study of OX40 agonist ivuxolimab in advanced cancers. Study in general: Ivuxolimab, which is an agonistic anti-OX40 (CD134) antibody, was administered to the patients. Intravenous ivuxolimab at 0.01 to 10 mg/kg was given to patients every 2 weeks. Findings and caveats of the study: Relative to CD4+ cells, CD8+ T cells on average had more expanded clones.

V lost 2 bases, J lost 10 bases, and 9 bases lay in between. Germline CDR1 reads SEHNR; CDR2 reads FQNEAQ (reference sequence). CDR3 length: 13 amino acids. Using immunoSEQ multiplex PCR, the repertoire was profiled, and TCRdb retains in-frame clones only, with some absent. The table includes over 45,000 clones, under 90% detected once. Baseline, cycle 4 day 1, and cycle 7 day 1 were the blood sampling points. The TCR originated in an adult with an advanced solid tumor such as melanoma, head and neck, liver or kidney cancer. The input for sequencing was CD4+ or CD8+ T cells sorted from blood, taken in a trial of the OX40 agonist ivuxolimab. The chain employs TRBV7-9 and TRBJ1-6; no reliable D call. CDR3 region: CASSLKAESPLHF. The CDR3 nucleotides read TGTGCCAGCAGCTTAAAAGCGGAATCACCCCTCCACTTT.